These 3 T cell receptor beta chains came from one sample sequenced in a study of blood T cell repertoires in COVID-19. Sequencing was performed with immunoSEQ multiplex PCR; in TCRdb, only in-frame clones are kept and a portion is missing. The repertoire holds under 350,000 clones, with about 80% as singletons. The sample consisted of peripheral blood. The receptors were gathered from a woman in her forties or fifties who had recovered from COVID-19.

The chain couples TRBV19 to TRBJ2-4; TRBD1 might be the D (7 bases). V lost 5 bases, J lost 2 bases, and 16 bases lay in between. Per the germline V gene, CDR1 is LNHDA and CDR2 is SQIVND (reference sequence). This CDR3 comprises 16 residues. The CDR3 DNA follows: TGTGCCAGTAGTGGGTCCTCAGGGGGGTCCAAAAACATTCAGTACTTC. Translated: CASSGSSGGSKNIQYF.

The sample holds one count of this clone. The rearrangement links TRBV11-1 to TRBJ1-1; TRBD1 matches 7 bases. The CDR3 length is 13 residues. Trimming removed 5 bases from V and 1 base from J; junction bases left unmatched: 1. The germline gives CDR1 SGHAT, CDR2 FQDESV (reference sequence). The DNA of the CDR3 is TGTGCCAGCAGCCGGGACAGGAACACTGAAGCTTTCTTT. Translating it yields CASSRDRNTEAFF.

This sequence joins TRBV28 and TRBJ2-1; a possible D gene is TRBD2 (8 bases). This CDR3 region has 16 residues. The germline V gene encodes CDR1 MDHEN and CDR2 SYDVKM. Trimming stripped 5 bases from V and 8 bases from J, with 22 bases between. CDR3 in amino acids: CASSPGGAGGRDEQFF. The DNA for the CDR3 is TGTGCCAGCAGTCCAGGGGGTGCGGGAGGAAGAGATGAGCAGTTCTTC.